These T cell receptor beta chains were read from a single sample in a study of cytomegalovirus exposure and HLA in healthy donors. Profiling relied on immunoSEQ multiplex PCR, and the TCRdb table lists in-frame clones only, not all of them. The table includes 210,000 or so clones, around 80% detected once. The sample taken for sequencing was PBMCs. Source of these receptors: a girl aged 2 to 10 in good health and CMV-seronegative. CDR3s include the opening cysteine and the closing phenylalanine or tryptophan. D genes are given only for firm matches. Clone size is shown for a subset of rows, as once, few, many or a class of expanded clone.

>TRBJ2-7|TRBD1|TRBV27|13|NA
TGTGCCAGCAGTTTTACAGGGGTCCACGAGCAGTACTTC
CASSFTGVHEQYF
>TRBJ1-2|NA|TRBV12-5|13|NA
TGTGCTAGTGGTTTGGTACGCAGTACTGGCTACACCTTC
CASGLVRSTGYTF
>TRBJ2-5|TRBD1|TRBV4-2|14|NA
TGTGCCAGCAGCCAGGTTACAGGGGTGGAGACCCAGTACTTC
CASSQVTGVETQYF
>TRBJ2-1|TRBD1|TRBV19|15|NA
TGTGCCACTAAACCGGGACAGAGCCCCCACAATGAGCAGTTCTTC
CATKPGQSPHNEQFF
>TRBJ2-7|NA|TRBV18|14|once
TGTGCCAGCTCCCACCCAGGGTACACCTACGAGCAGTACTTC
CASSHPGYTYEQYF
>TRBJ2-7|TRBD1|TRBV4-1|15|few
TGCGCCAGCAGCCACTCCGGGACAGGCGTCTACGAGCAGTACTTC
CASSHSGTGVYEQYF
>TRBJ1-1|NA|TRBV5-4|15|few
TGTGCCAGCAACATGGGAGGGGCGAGTAACACTGAAGCTTTCTTT
CASNMGGASNTEAFF
>TRBJ2-4|TRBD1|TRBV18|17|once
TGTGCCAGCTCACTATCGACAGGGAGAGGGGCCAAAAACATTCAGTACTTC
CASSLSTGRGAKNIQYF
>TRBJ1-1|TRBD1|TRBV6-5|15|NA
TGTGCCAGCAGCGGGACAGGGGATATGTTCACTGAAGCTTTCTTT
CASSGTGDMFTEAFF
>TRBJ1-2|NA|TRBV6-5|13|NA
TGTGCCAGCAGTTACTCTTCTGTCTATGGCTACACCTTC
CASSYSSVYGYTF
>TRBJ2-7|NA|TRBV7-2|16|NA
TGTGCCAGCAGCTTAGATTCCGAGGTAAAAGTCTCCGAGCAGTACTTC
CASSLDSEVKVSEQYF
>TRBJ1-4|NA|TRBV5-1|14|NA
TGCGCCAGCAGCTTGACGAGCTCCAATGAAAAACTGTTTTTT
CASSLTSSNEKLFF
>TRBJ2-4|TRBD2|TRBV7-9|16|NA
TGTTCCAGCAGCTTAGCTTACGGGGGGGCCGGGGACATTCAGTACTTC
CSSSLAYGGAGDIQYF
>TRBJ2-3|TRBD1|TRBV5-6|16|NA
TGTGCCAGCAGCTTCATAGACAGGGGGCGTACAGATACGCAGTATTTT
CASSFIDRGRTDTQYF
>TRBJ2-1|NA|TRBV25-1|12|NA
TGCGCCAGCTCCCAAGGGGTACATGAGCAGTTCTTC
CASSQGVHEQFF
>TRBJ1-2|TRBD1|TRBV19|14|few
TGTGCCAGTAGTACGGACAGGGGAGTTTATGGCTACACCTTC
CASSTDRGVYGYTF
>TRBJ1-3|TRBD1|TRBV5-6|17|NA
TGTGCCAGCAGCTTTATACGGGGACAGAGCTCTGGAAACACCATATATTTT
CASSFIRGQSSGNTIYF
>TRBJ2-1|TRBD1|TRBV6-5|15|NA
TGTGCCAGCAGCGGTAGACAGGGGGCATACAATGAGCAGTTCTTC
CASSGRQGAYNEQFF
>TRBJ2-7|NA|TRBV4-2|17|NA
TGTGCCAGCAGCCCATTGTCTTATTCTTCCGGGGCCTACGAGCAGTACTTC
CASSPLSYSSGAYEQYF
>TRBJ1-2|NA|TRBV7-9|14|few
TGTGCCAGCAGCTTACGGGGTCTCTCCTATGGCTACACCTTC
CASSLRGLSYGYTF
>TRBJ2-1|TRBD2|TRBV11-2|18|few
TGTGCCAGCAGCTTAGATGCAGTTTGGGAGGGCTCCTACAATGAGCAGTTCTTC
CASSLDAVWEGSYNEQFF
>TRBJ1-1|NA|TRBV6-6|12|NA
TGTGCCAGTTGGGCCCGGAACACTGAAGCTTTCTTT
CASWARNTEAFF
>TRBJ2-1|NA|TRBV7-6|12|NA
TGTGCCAGCAGCCCCGCCTACAATGAGCAGTTCTTC
CASSPAYNEQFF
>TRBJ1-1|TRBD1|TRBV4-2|14|NA
TGTGCCAGCAGCCCACAGGGGGCGACCACTGAAGCTTTCTTT
CASSPQGATTEAFF
>TRBJ1-1|NA|TRBV18|16|NA
TGTGCCAGCTCACCGAACCCGGGGAACATGAACACTGAAGCTTTCTTT
CASSPNPGNMNTEAFF
>TRBJ2-5|TRBD1|TRBV19|16|NA
TGTGCCAGTAGACCCCGGTCTACGGACAGGGAAGAGACCCAGTACTTC
CASRPRSTDREETQYF
>TRBJ2-2|TRBD2|TRBV5-6|17|NA
TGTGCCAGCGCATACTATCGGGCTAGCGGATTCACCGGGGAGCTGTTTTTT
CASAYYRASGFTGELFF
>TRBJ2-1|NA|TRBV10-3|15|NA
TGTGCCATCAGTGGGCGACAGGCGTCCTACAATGAGCAGTTCTTC
CAISGRQASYNEQFF
>TRBJ2-1|TRBD2|TRBV19|15|few
TGTGCCAGTAGTCCCCGGACTAGCGGGAATAGGGAGCAGTTCTTC
CASSPRTSGNREQFF
>TRBJ1-1|NA|TRBV11-2|12|few
TGTGCCAGCAGCCGTAGCAGTACTGAAGCTTTCTTT
CASSRSSTEAFF
>TRBJ1-1|NA|TRBV27|13|once
TGTGCCAGCAGTTTAGGCCCCAGGGCGGAAGCTTTCTTT
CASSLGPRAEAFF
>TRBJ1-5|NA|TRBV7-6|15|NA
TGTGCCAGCAGCTTAGCGGCACAGAGCAATCAGCCCCAGCATTTT
CASSLAAQSNQPQHF
>TRBJ2-5|TRBD1|TRBV6-6|15|NA
TGTGCCAGCAGATACTCGGGACAGGGTGAAGAGACCCAGTACTTC
CASRYSGQGEETQYF
>TRBJ1-3|NA|TRBV9|16|once
TGTGCCAGCAGCGTAGGGGAGCGGGCATCTGGAAACACCATATATTTT
CASSVGERASGNTIYF
>TRBJ2-7|TRBD2|TRBV4-1|15|NA
TGCGCCAGCAGCCAAGATAGCGGGGTTTTCTACGAGCAGTACTTC
CASSQDSGVFYEQYF
>TRBJ1-3|TRBD1|TRBV13|16|once
TGTGCCAGCAGCTTAGGCGGGACAGAAACTGGAAACACCATATATTTT
CASSLGGTETGNTIYF
>TRBJ1-2|NA|TRBV4-1|12|NA
TGCGCCAGCAGCCAAGCGGGATATGGCTACACCTTC
CASSQAGYGYTF
>TRBJ1-2|NA|TRBV6-5|13|few
TGTGCCAGCAGACCCACAGGGAACTATGGCTACACCTTC
CASRPTGNYGYTF
>TRBJ2-7|NA|TRBV9|12|NA
TGTGCCAGCAGCGTAGGAGGGGGTGAGCAGTACTTC
CASSVGGGEQYF
>TRBJ2-3|TRBD1|TRBV19|15|NA
TGTGCCAGTAGTACGCCGGGACAGGGTAGTGATACGCAGTATTTT
CASSTPGQGSDTQYF
>TRBJ2-3|NA|TRBV6-5|13|NA
TGTGCCGCTTGGGCGAGGGCCACAGATACGCAGTATTTT
CAAWARATDTQYF
>TRBJ2-1|TRBD2|TRBV7-8|15|NA
TGTGCCAGCAGCCCCAGAGCGGGAGTAGGTAATGAGCAGTTCTTC
CASSPRAGVGNEQFF
>TRBJ2-5|TRBD2|TRBV5-1|16|NA
TGCGCCAGCAGCCGGACGGGGACTAGCGGACAAGAGACCCAGTACTTC
CASSRTGTSGQETQYF
>TRBJ1-1|NA|TRBV19|14|once
TGTGCCAGTAGTTCTCCAGGTAGGAACACTGAAGCTTTCTTT
CASSSPGRNTEAFF
>TRBJ2-7|NA|TRBV21-1|18|NA
TGTGCCAGCAGCAAAGGCGGGACTAGCGGGACAAACTCCTACGAGCAGTACTTC
CASSKGGTSGTNSYEQYF
>TRBJ1-2|NA|TRBV5-5|15|NA
TGTGCCAGCAGCGTGGCTAGAAGGGAAAGCGGTGGCTACACCTTC
CASSVARRESGGYTF
>TRBJ2-3|TRBD1|TRBV6-1|15|NA
TGTGCCAGCAGTGTCCTCACAGGGGTCACAGATACGCAGTATTTT
CASSVLTGVTDTQYF
>TRBJ1-1|NA|TRBV7-9|16|NA
TGTGCCAGCAGCCCACAGGGCCCCTCTAGGGACACTGAAGCTTTCTTT
CASSPQGPSRDTEAFF
>TRBJ1-5|TRBD1|TRBV12-5|15|NA
TGTGCTAGTGGTTTGGGACAGGGGGTACCGAGGCCCCAGCATTTT
CASGLGQGVPRPQHF
>TRBJ2-7|TRBD2|TRBV30|14|few
TGTGCCTGGAGTAACGGGAGGAACTCCTACGAGCAGTACTTC
CAWSNGRNSYEQYF
>TRBJ2-1|NA|TRBV7-2|16|NA
TGTGCCAGCAGCCCCCAGGCGGGGCGCTCCTACAATGAGCAGTTCTTC
CASSPQAGRSYNEQFF